Each of the 24 T cell receptor beta chains below was sequenced from the same sample in a study of blood T cell repertoires in COVID-19. Clones were sequenced by immunoSEQ multiplex PCR, and TCRdb holds only the in-frame ones, with some missing. The sample gives around 140,000 clones, more than 60% of which show up once; just under 2% is in the top ten. Sample: peripheral blood. Receptor source: a woman aged 60-70 years with acute or convalescent COVID-19.

V gene TRBV18 combines with J gene TRBJ1-1; D is unresolved. CDR1 is KGHSH and CDR2 is LQKENI in the germline V gene. The CDR3 is made up of 15 amino acids. Trimming stripped 3 bases from V and 0 bases from J, with 11 bases between. Written as DNA, the CDR3 is TGTGCCAGCTCACCGAACAGTCTTATGAACACTGAAGCTTTCTTT. Translated, it gives CASSPNSLMNTEAFF.

V usage is TRBV6-5 and J usage is TRBJ2-4, with 9 nucleotides matching TRBD1. Germline V gives CDR1 MNHEY, CDR2 SVGAGI. J lost 6 bases, V lost 10 bases, and 7 bases had no gene match. The CDR3 extends over 13 amino acids. The CDR3 is CATTTTGGNIQYF. CDR3 nucleotides: TGTGCCACCACTACGACAGGGGGAAACATTCAGTACTTC.

The chain carries TRBV28 and TRBJ2-1; 11 nucleotides agree with TRBD2. Germline V lookup: CDR1 MDHEN, CDR2 SYDVKM. The CDR3 extends over 15 amino acids. With V trimmed by 6 bases and J by 5 bases, 6 bases remained unmatched. The CDR3 here is CASSRTSGRDNEQFF. Written as DNA, the CDR3 is TGTGCCAGCAGCCGTACTAGCGGGAGAGACAATGAGCAGTTCTTC.

This sequence joins TRBV5-1 and TRBJ2-7; 8 bases match TRBD1. Germline CDR1 and CDR2: SGHRS and YFSETQ. CDR3 length equals 15 residues. V lost 0 bases, J lost 1 base, and 3 bases stayed unmatched. The CDR3: CASSLGDRGSYEQYF. In DNA, the CDR3 is TGCGCCAGCAGCTTGGGCGACAGGGGATCCTACGAGCAGTACTTC.

The J gene is TRBJ2-1, the V gene TRBV4-1; the match to TRBD2 covers 10 bases. CDR3 length: 17 amino acids. Germline lookup yields CDR1 MGHRA and CDR2 YSYEKL. With V trimmed by 1 base and J by 4 bases, 7 bases remained unmatched. CDR3 sequence: CASSQGTSGGIYNEQFF. For the CDR3, the DNA is TGCGCCAGCAGCCAAGGGACTAGCGGAGGGATTTACAATGAGCAGTTCTTC.

The chain links TRBV2 to TRBJ2-1, with 7 bases fitting TRBD2. The CDR3 is made up of 15 amino acids. CDR1 and CDR2 from the germline V gene are SNHLY and FYNNEI. V dropped 2 bases and J dropped 7; count of bases not matched to a gene: 8. CDR3 in DNA: TGTGCCAGCAGTGAAACCGGGAGGAAAGGAAATGAGCAGTTCTTC. Translated, it gives CASSETGRKGNEQFF.

The rearrangement uses TRBV7-9 and TRBJ2-2, with 8 positions matching TRBD2. The CDR3 covers 16 residues. V gave up 6 bases and J gave up 6 bases; unmatched junction bases: 12. Germline-derived CDR1 and CDR2 are SEHNR and FQNEAQ (reference sequence). CDR3 nucleotide sequence: TGTGCCAGCAGGGACACTCCGGGAGGGGCCCCCGGGGAGCTGTTTTTT. It yields the protein CASRDTPGGAPGELFF. The full variable domain, in which reference TRBV7-9 and TRBJ2-2 provide the parts outside the CDR3, is DTGVSQNPRHKITKRGQNVTFRCDPISEHNRLYWYRQTLGQGPEFLTYFQNEAQLEKSRLLSDRFSAERPKGSFSTLEIQRTEQGDSAMYLCASRDTPGGAPGELFFGEGSRLTVL.

The sample holds a few counts of this clone. This chain connects TRBV30 to TRBJ1-1; D unclear. The CDR3 totals 11 residues. V was pared by 5 bases and J by 0 bases, with 4 bases between. Per the germline V gene, CDR1 is GTSNPN and CDR2 is SVGIG (reference sequence). As DNA, the CDR3 is TGTGCCTGGCAGTTGAACACTGAAGCTTTCTTT. Protein product: CAWQLNTEAFF.

The table lists this clone with a few counts. The chain uses TRBV7-2 and TRBJ1-6; no clear D gene. The CDR3 spans 14 residues. Germline CDR1 and CDR2: SGHTA and FQGNSA. The V gene lost 2 bases and the J gene lost 8 bases, with 10 bases spanning the gap. The CDR3 is CASSLKPRDSPLHF. The CDR3 DNA reads TGTGCCAGCAGCTTAAAACCGCGGGATTCACCCCTCCACTTT.

V is TRBV5-6 and J is TRBJ2-1, with 10 bases matching TRBD1. Looked up from germline, CDR1 is SGHDT and CDR2 is YYEEEE. J gave up 6 bases and V 1 base, and 16 bases lay outside the gene matches. This CDR3 has 19 residues. CDR3 region: CASSLLGDPRDRGVNEQFF. The CDR3 coding sequence is TGTGCCAGCAGCTTGCTCGGGGACCCCCGGGACAGGGGAGTCAATGAGCAGTTCTTC.

V is TRBV10-3 and J is TRBJ1-5; TRBD1 is a possible D gene (5 bases). Germline CDR1 is ENHRY and CDR2 is SYGVKD. The CDR3 spans 13 residues. Deletions cut 2 bases from V and 4 bases from J, with 6 bases between. The CDR3 loop is CAISEGGNQPQHF. Here the CDR3 DNA reads TGTGCCATCAGTGAGGGGGGGAATCAGCCCCAGCATTTT.

This clone was seen a handful of times. V gene TRBV7-9 combines with J gene TRBJ2-7; a weak D match, TRBD1 (5 bases). The CDR3 length is 12 residues. The V end was cut by 6 bases, the J end by 4 bases, with 10 bases between. Looked up from germline, CDR1 is SEHNR and CDR2 is FQNEAQ (reference sequence). CDR3 loop: CASRSDTYEQYF. The CDR3 DNA reads TGTGCCAGCAGATCGGACACTTACGAGCAGTACTTC.

The gene calls are TRBV7-8 and TRBJ1-2; 7 positions agree with TRBD1. Per the germline V gene, CDR1 is SGHVS and CDR2 is FQNEAQ. CDR3 length: 19 amino acids. Trimming at V came to 2 bases and at J to 6 bases, leaving 21 bases not matched to a gene. The CDR3 is CASSLSPRGRRSREHGYTF. Here the CDR3 DNA reads TGTGCCAGCAGCTTAAGCCCGAGGGGGCGCAGGAGCAGGGAGCATGGCTACACCTTC.

V and J are TRBV15 and TRBJ1-1; D remains ambiguous. The CDR3 is 15 amino acids. The V gene's germline CDR1 is LNHNV and CDR2 YYDKDF (reference sequence). V was trimmed by 0 bases and J by 3 bases, leaving 11 bases between them. CDR3 in amino acids: CATSRERVAHTEAFF. The CDR3 DNA reads TGTGCCACCAGCAGAGAACGGGTGGCACACACTGAAGCTTTCTTT. The full variable domain, completed using reference TRBV15 and TRBJ1-1, is DAMVIQNPRYQVTQFGKPVTLSCSQTLNHNVMYWYQQKSSQAPKLLFHYYDKDFNNEADTPDNFQSRRPNTSFCFLDIRSPGLGDTAMYLCATSRERVAHTEAFFGQGTRLTVV.

This clone has just a few counts. The V and J genes are TRBV5-1 and TRBJ2-7; tentatively, D is TRBD1 (6 bases). Looked up from germline, CDR1 is SGHRS and CDR2 is YFSETQ. With 0 bases removed from V and 2 bases from J, the gap between germline ends came to 15 bases. There are 16 residues in the CDR3. The CDR3 DNA follows: TGCGCCAGCAGCTTGGCCCGGGCAGGGGTACCCTACGAGCAGTACTTC. The encoded protein is CASSLARAGVPYEQYF.

This chain connects TRBV6-5 to TRBJ2-2; TRBD2 agrees at 8 bases. From germline, CDR1 is MNHEY and CDR2 SVGAGI. With 4 bases clipped from V and 3 bases from J, the junction kept 4 bases outside the gene matches. The CDR3 is 15 amino acids. In DNA form, the CDR3 reads TGTGCCAGCAGTTCACCAGCGGGAGACACCGGGGAGCTGTTTTTT. Amino acid sequence: CASSSPAGDTGELFF.

The V gene is TRBV30, the J gene TRBJ2-7; D is ambiguous. Germline CDR1 reads GTSNPN; CDR2 reads SVGIG (reference sequence). The length of the CDR3 is 14 residues. V shed 0 bases and J shed 6 bases, with 15 bases lying between them. The CDR3 coding sequence is TGTGCCTGGAGTGTACGGTCACTACCGCCCGAGCAGTACTTC. This sequence encodes CAWSVRSLPPEQYF.

CDR3 coding DNA: TGTGCCAGCAGCCCAGCAGGGGTCGCTGGGGCCAACGTCCTGACTTTC. Protein sequence: CASSPAGVAGANVLTF. The rearrangement uses TRBV14 and TRBJ2-6; D may be TRBD1 (6 bases). CDR1 SGHDN and CDR2 FVKESK come from the germline V gene. This CDR3 has 16 residues. The germline V and J ends were trimmed by 4 bases and 2 bases, with 12 bases remaining between them.

This chain's CDR3 is CASSLTGTGGQPQHF. CDR3 nucleotides: TGTGCCAGCAGCTTGACCGGGACAGGGGGACAGCCCCAGCATTTT. The rearrangement uses TRBV5-5 and TRBJ1-5, with TRBD1 matching over 11 bases. V lost 1 base to trimming and J lost 7 bases; unmatched junction nucleotides: 4. The CDR3 has 15 residues. From germline, CDR1 is SGHKS and CDR2 YYEKEE (reference sequence).

This chain joins TRBV4-2 and TRBJ1-2; D gene uncertain. Germline CDR1 LGHNA, CDR2 YNFKEQ. Trimming removed 1 base from V and 3 bases from J, with 9 bases in between. The CDR3 loop spans 14 amino acids. This chain's CDR3 is CASSQGPIHYGYTF. The CDR3 DNA reads as TGTGCCAGCAGCCAAGGTCCCATCCACTATGGCTACACCTTC.

The chain couples TRBV5-1 to TRBJ2-7; TRBD1 matches 8 bases. From germline, CDR1 is SGHRS and CDR2 YFSETQ. CDR3 length equals 14 residues. The ends lost 3 bases at V and 3 bases at J; junction bases unmatched: 5. DNA for the CDR3: TGCGCCAGCAGCTCCCTGACAGGGGTCTACGAGCAGTACTTC. This translates into CASSSLTGVYEQYF.

The chain couples TRBV7-8 to TRBJ1-3; D uncertain. V lost 1 base, J lost 2 bases, and 6 bases lay in between. CDR3 length equals 14 residues. From germline, CDR1 is SGHVS and CDR2 FQNEAQ. The CDR3 loop reads CASSLVRAGNTIYF. CDR3 DNA: TGTGCCAGCAGCTTAGTTCGGGCTGGAAACACCATATATTTT. The whole variable domain, remainder taken from reference TRBV7-8 and TRBJ1-3, is GAGVSQSPRYKVAKRGQDVALRCDPISGHVSLFWYQQALGQGPEFLTYFQNEAQLDKSGLPSDRFFAERPEGSVSTLKIQRTQQEDSAVYLCASSLVRAGNTIYFGEGSWLTVV.

V usage is TRBV3-1 (or the pseudogene TRBV3-2) and J usage is TRBJ1-1; D not resolved. This CDR3 has 11 residues. From germline, CDR1 is LGHDT and CDR2 YNNKEL (reference sequence). Trimming removed 5 bases from V and 3 bases from J, with 4 bases in between. CDR3 DNA: TGTGCCAGCAGCTTAGACACTGAAGCTTTCTTT. As protein: CASSLDTEAFF.

CDR3 sequence: CASSLLAGEETQYF. The CDR3, as DNA: TGTGCCAGCAGCCTGCTAGCGGGAGAAGAGACCCAGTACTTC. The V call is TRBV5-6, the J call TRBJ2-5, with 10 nucleotides matching TRBD2. The CDR3 spans 14 residues. Looked up from germline, CDR1 is SGHDT and CDR2 is YYEEEE. J lost 3 bases, V lost 4 bases, and 3 bases had no gene match.